The clone carrying this TCR beta chain was counted once. TCRdb independently ran MiXCR on the multiplex PCR reads; one entry per CDR3 protein. The sample contains 16,000 or so distinct CDR3 sequences, 45% of which appear only once. The sample originates from a study of breast tumors, draining lymph nodes, adjacent tissues. Material for sequencing was tumor-adjacent breast tissue. The TCR originated in a female donor with breast cancer. Some clones in this sample may be carry-over from other donors' samples.

Here the CDR3 reads CASSSARRGYNEQFF. CDR3 in DNA: TGTGCCAGCAGTTCAGCACGCAGGGGATACAATGAGCAGTTCTTC. The genes are TRBV6-6 and TRBJ2-1; possible D gene TRBD1, 6 bases. Germline V lookup: CDR1 MNHNY, CDR2 SVGAGI (reference sequence). This CDR3 is built from 15 residues. The V gene lost 4 bases and the J gene lost 4 bases, with 14 bases spanning the gap.